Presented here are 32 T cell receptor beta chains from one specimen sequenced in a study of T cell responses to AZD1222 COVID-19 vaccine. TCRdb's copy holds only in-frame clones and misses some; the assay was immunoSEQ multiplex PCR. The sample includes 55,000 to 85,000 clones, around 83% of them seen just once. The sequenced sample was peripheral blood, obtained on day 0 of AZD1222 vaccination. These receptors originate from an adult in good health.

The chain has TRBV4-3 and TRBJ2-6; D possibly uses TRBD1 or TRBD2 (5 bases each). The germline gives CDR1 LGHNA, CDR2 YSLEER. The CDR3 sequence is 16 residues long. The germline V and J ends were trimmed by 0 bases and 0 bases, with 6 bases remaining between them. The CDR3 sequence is CASSQDGTSGANVLTF. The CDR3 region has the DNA TGCGCCAGCAGCCAAGACGGGACCTCTGGGGCCAACGTCCTGACTTTC.

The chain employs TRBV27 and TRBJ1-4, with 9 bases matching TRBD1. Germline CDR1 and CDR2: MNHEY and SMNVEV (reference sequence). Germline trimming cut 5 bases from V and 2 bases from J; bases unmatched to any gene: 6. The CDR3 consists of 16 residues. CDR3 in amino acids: CASSGTGRRTNEKLFF. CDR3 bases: TGTGCCAGCAGTGGGACAGGGAGGAGGACTAATGAAAAACTGTTTTTT. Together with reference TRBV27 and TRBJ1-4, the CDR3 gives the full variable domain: EAQVTQNPRYLITVTGKKLTVTCSQNMNHEYMSWYRQDPGLGLRQIYYSMNVEVTDKGDVPEGYKVSRKEKRNFPLILESPSPNQTSLYFCASSGTGRRTNEKLFFGSGTQLSVL.

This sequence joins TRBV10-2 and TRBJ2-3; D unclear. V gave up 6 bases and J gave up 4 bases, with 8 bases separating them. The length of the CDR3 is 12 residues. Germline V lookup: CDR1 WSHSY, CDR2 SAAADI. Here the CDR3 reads CASSATADTQYF. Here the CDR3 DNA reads TGCGCCAGCAGCGCCACTGCAGATACGCAGTATTTT.

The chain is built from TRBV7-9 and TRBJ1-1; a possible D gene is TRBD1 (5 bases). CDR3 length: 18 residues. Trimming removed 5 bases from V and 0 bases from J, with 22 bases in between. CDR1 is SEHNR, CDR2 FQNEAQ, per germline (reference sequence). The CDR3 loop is CASSRRGGARKVNTEAFF. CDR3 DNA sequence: TGTGCCAGCAGCCGAAGGGGAGGGGCAAGAAAGGTGAACACTGAAGCTTTCTTT.

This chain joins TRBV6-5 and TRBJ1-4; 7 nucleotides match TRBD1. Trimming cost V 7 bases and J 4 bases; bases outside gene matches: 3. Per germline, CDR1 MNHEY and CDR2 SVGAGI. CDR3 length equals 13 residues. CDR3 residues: CASKGQINEKLFF. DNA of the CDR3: TGTGCCAGCAAGGGACAGATTAATGAAAAACTGTTTTTT.

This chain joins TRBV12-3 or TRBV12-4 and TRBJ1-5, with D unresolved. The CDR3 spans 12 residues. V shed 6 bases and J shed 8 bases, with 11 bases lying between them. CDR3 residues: CASSFSGEPQHF. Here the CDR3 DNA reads TGTGCCAGCAGCTTCAGCGGAGAGCCCCAGCATTTT.

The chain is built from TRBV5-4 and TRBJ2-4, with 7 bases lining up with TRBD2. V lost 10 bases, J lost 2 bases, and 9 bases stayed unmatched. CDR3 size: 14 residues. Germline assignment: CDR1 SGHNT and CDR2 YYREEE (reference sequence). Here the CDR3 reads CAVQTSAPKNIQYF. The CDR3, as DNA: TGTGCCGTACAAACTAGCGCTCCCAAAAACATTCAGTACTTC.

This CDR3 is CASSGGTGAGSNQPQHF. The CDR3 DNA follows: TGTGCCAGCAGCGGGGGGACAGGGGCTGGGAGCAATCAGCCCCAGCATTTT. The chain uses TRBV9 and TRBJ1-5, with TRBD1 identical over 10 bases. The CDR3 is 17 amino acids. Germline CDR1 is SGDLS and CDR2 is YYNGEE. J lost 1 base, V lost 3 bases, and 7 bases had no gene match.

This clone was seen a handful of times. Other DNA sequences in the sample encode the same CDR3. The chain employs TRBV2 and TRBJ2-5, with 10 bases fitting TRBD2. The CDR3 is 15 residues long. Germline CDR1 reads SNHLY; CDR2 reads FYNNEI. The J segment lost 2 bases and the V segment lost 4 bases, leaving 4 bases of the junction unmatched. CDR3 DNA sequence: TGTGCCAGCAGTGGGGCTAGCGGGGGTCAAGAGACCCAGTACTTC. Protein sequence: CASSGASGGQETQYF.

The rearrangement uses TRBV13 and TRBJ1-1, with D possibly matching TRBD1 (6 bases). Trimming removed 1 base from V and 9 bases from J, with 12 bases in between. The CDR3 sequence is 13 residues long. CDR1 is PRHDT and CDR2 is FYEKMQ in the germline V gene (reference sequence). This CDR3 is CASSLVRTAKAFF. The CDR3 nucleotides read TGTGCCAGCAGCTTAGTCCGGACAGCGAAAGCTTTCTTT.

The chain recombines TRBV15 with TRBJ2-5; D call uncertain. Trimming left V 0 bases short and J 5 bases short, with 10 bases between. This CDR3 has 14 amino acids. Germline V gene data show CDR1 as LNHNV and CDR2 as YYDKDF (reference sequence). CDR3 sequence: CATSREGKGETQYF. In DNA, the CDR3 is TGTGCCACCAGCAGAGAAGGGAAAGGGGAGACCCAGTACTTC.

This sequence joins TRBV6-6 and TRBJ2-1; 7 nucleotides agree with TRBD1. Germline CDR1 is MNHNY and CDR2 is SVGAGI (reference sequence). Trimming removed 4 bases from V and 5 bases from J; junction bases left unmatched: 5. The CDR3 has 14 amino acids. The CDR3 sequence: CASSSRDRNNEQFF. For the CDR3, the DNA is TGTGCCAGCAGTTCCCGGGACAGAAACAATGAGCAGTTCTTC.

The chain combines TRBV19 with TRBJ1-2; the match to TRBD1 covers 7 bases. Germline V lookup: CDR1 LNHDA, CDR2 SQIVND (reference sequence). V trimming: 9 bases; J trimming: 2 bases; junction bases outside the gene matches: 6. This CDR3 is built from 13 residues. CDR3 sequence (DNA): TGTGCCAGCGACCCGGGACAGAACTATGGCTACACCTTC. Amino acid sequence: CASDPGQNYGYTF.

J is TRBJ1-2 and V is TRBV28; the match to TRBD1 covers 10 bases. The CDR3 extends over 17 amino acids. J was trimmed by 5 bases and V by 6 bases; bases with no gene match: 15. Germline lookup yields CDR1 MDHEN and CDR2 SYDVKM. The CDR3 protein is CASRTTLDRGLRYGYTF. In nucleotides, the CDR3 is TGTGCCAGCAGGACGACACTTGACAGGGGGCTGAGGTATGGCTACACCTTC.

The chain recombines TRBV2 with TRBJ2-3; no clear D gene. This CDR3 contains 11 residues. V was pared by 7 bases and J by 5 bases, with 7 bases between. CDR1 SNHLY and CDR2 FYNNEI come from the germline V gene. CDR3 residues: CASTVLDTQYF. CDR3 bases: TGTGCCAGCACTGTTCTAGATACGCAGTATTTT.

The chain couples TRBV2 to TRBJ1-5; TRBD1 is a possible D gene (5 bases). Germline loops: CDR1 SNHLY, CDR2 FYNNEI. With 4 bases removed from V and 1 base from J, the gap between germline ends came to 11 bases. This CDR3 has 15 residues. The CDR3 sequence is CASSGAGTSNQPQHF. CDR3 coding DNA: TGTGCCAGCAGTGGGGCAGGGACGAGCAATCAGCCCCAGCATTTT.

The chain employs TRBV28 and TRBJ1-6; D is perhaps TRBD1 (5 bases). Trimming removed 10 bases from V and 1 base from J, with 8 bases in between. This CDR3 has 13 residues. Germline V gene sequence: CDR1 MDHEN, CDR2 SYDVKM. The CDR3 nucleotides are TGTGCCATCCAGGGATCCTATAATTCACCCCTCCACTTT. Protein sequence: CAIQGSYNSPLHF.

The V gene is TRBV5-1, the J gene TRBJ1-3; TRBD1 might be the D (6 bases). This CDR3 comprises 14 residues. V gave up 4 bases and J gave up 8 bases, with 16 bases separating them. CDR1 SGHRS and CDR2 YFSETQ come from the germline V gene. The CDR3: CASSVTGKGDTIYF. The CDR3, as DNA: TGCGCCAGCAGCGTCACAGGGAAGGGGGACACCATATATTTT.

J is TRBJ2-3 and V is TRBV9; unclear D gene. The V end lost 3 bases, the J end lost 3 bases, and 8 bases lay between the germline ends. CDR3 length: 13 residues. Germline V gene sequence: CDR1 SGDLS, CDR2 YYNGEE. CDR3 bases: TGTGCCAGCAGCGAGGCCGGGACAGATACGCAGTATTTT. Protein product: CASSEAGTDTQYF.

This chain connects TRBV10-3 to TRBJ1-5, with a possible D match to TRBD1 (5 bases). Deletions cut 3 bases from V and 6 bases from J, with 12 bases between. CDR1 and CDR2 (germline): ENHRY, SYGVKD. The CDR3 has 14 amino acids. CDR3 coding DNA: TGTGCCATCAGTGATTGGGTGGGGGGTCAGCCCCAGCATTTT. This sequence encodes CAISDWVGGQPQHF.

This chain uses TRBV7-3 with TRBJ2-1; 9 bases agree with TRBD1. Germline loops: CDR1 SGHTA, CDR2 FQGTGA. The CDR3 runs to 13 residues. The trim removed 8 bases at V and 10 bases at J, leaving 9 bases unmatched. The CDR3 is CASGLTGGYEQFF. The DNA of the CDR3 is TGTGCCAGCGGTTTGACAGGGGGATACGAGCAGTTCTTC.

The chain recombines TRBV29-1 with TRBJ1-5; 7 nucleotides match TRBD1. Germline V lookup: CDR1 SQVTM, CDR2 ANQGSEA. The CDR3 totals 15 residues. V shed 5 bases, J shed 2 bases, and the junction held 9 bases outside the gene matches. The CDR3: CSVTTGTVGNQPQHF. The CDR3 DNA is TGCAGCGTTACAACCGGGACAGTGGGCAATCAGCCCCAGCATTTT.

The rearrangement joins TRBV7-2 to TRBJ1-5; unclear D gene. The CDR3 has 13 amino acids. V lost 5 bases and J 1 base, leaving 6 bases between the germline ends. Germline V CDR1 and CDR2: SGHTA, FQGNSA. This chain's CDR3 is CASSATSNQPQHF. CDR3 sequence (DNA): TGTGCCAGCAGCGCTACGAGCAATCAGCCCCAGCATTTT.

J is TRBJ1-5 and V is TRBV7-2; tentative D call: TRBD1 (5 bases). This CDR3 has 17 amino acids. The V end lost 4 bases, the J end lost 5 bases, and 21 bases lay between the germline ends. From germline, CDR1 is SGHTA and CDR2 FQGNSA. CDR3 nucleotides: TGTGCCAGCAGCTCGCCAGGGCGGGCGCTTAGAGATCAGCCCCAGCATTTT. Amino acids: CASSSPGRALRDQPQHF.

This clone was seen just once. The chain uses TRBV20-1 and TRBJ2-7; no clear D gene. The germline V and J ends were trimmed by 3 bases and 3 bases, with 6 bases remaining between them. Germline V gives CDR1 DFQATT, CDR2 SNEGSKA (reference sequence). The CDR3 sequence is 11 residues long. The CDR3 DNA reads TGCAGTGCTAGGGTTTTCTACGAGCAGTACTTC. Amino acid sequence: CSARVFYEQYF.

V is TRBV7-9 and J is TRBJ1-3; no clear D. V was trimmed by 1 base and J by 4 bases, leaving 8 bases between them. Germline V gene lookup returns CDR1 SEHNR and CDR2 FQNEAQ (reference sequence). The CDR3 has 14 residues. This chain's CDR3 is CASSLVAQGNTIYF. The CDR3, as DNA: TGTGCCAGCAGCTTAGTGGCACAGGGAAACACCATATATTTT.

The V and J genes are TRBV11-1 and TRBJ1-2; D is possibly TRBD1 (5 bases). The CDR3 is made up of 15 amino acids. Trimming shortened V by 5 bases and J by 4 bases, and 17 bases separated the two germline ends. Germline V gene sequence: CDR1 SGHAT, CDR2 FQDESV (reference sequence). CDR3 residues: CASSATTEPLYGYTF. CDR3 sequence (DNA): TGTGCCAGCAGCGCGACGACAGAGCCACTCTATGGCTACACCTTC.

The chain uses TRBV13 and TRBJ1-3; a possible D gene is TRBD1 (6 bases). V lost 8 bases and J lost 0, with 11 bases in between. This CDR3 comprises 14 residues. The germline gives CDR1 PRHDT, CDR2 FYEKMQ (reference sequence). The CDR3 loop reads CASSNRDSGNTIYF. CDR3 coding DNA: TGTGCCAGCTCGAACAGGGACTCTGGAAACACCATATATTTT.

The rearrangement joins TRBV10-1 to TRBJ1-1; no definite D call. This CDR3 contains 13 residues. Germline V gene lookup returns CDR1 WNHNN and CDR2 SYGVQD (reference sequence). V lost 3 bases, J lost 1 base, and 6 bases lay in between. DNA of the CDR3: TGCGCCAGCAGTGATGTGGCGAACACTGAAGCTTTCTTT. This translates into CASSDVANTEAFF.

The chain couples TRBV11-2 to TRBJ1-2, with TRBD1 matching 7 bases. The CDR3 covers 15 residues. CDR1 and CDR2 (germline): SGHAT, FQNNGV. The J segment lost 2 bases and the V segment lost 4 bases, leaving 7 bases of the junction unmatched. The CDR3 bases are TGTGCCAGCAGCTCGCGGCAACAGGGGAACTATGGCTACACCTTC. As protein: CASSSRQQGNYGYTF.

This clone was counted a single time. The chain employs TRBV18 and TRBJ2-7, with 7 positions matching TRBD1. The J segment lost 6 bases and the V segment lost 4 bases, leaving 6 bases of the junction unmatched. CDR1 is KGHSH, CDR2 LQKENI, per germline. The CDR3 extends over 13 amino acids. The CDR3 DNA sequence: TGTGCCAGCTCACGAGACAGGGCTGGCGAGCAGTACTTC. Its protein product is CASSRDRAGEQYF.

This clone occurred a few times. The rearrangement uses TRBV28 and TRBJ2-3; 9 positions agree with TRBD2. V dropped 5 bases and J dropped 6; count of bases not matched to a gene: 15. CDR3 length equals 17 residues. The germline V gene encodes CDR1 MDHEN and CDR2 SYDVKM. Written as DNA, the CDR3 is TGTGCCAGCAGTCCCGCCGGGCTAGCGGGGCCTAGTGATACGCAGTATTTT. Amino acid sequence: CASSPAGLAGPSDTQYF.